The clone carrying this T cell receptor (beta chain) turned up a few times. The antigen remains undetermined. The ends lost 4 bases at V and 1 base at J; junction bases unmatched: 3. CDR3 length: 15 residues. The V gene's germline CDR1 is SGHAT and CDR2 FQDESV (reference sequence). TCRdb processed the reads anew with MiXCR; each CDR3 protein has one entry. The sample has about 920,000 distinct CDR3 sequences; approximately 31% are singletons. This entry belongs to a study of T cell repertoires in cytomegalovirus infection. The chain has TRBV11-1 and TRBJ2-5; 10 bases are a match to TRBD2. This receptor was identified in a human donor in good health (CMV status not recorded). Some clones in this sample may be carry-over from other donors' samples. Sequencing used cultured CD8+ T cells from PBMCs, obtained from culture after CMV antigen stimulation. The CDR3 DNA sequence: TGTGCCAGCAGCTCAACTAGCGGGGCCCAAGAGACCCAGTACTTC. Translation: CASSSTSGAQETQYF.